Shown below are 29 T cell receptor beta chains from a single sample sequenced in a study of T-cell memory formation after mild COVID-19. TCRdb analysed the 5' RACE reads with MiXCR anew, one entry per CDR3 protein. This table has hundreds of thousands of distinct CDR3 sequences, about 20% appearing once. The sample comprised PBMCs or a T cell subset sorted from them (not recorded which). The receptors originated from an adult woman who had mild COVID-19 (a few samples of this study predate the infection). Cell type and time point are not known.

The chain uses TRBV14 and TRBJ2-5; D perhaps matches TRBD1 (6 bases). This CDR3 is 14 amino acids long. Trimming removed 7 bases from V and 5 bases from J, with 17 bases in between. Per germline, CDR1 SGHDN and CDR2 FVKESK. The CDR3 reads CASNRLGQGETQYF. The CDR3 region has the DNA TGTGCCAGCAACCGTTTAGGGCAGGGGGAGACCCAGTACTTC.

The CDR3 is CASVPAGAYEQYF. CDR3 DNA: TGTGCCAGCGTACCCGCGGGAGCCTACGAGCAGTACTTC. J is TRBJ2-7 and V is TRBV7-9, with 7 bases that match TRBD2. The J segment lost 2 bases and the V segment lost 8 bases, leaving 6 bases of the junction unmatched. The CDR3 sequence is 13 residues long. The germline V gene has CDR1 SEHNR and CDR2 FQNEAQ (reference sequence). The entire variable domain, with the rest obtained from reference TRBV7-9 and TRBJ2-7, is as follows: DTGVSQNPRHKITKRGQNVTFRCDPISEHNRLYWYRQTLGQGPEFLTYFQNEAQLEKSRLLSDRFSAERPKGSFSTLEIQRTEQGDSAMYLCASVPAGAYEQYFGPGTRLTVT.

The V call is TRBV20-1, the J call TRBJ2-3; D call uncertain. Germline V gene lookup returns CDR1 DFQATT and CDR2 SNEGSKA (reference sequence). The CDR3 has 15 residues. The germline V and J ends were trimmed by 4 bases and 2 bases, with 16 bases remaining between them. The CDR3 protein is CSATASGHYTDTQYF. The CDR3 DNA reads TGCAGTGCTACCGCTTCGGGTCACTACACAGATACGCAGTATTTT.

V usage is TRBV14 and J usage is TRBJ1-1, with D perhaps matching TRBD1 (6 bases). V lost 1 base to trimming and J lost 7 bases, with 10 bases between them. Looked up from germline, CDR1 is SGHDN and CDR2 is FVKESK. This CDR3 is built from 13 residues. CDR3 loop: CASSQGTAREAFF. CDR3 nucleotides: TGTGCCAGCAGCCAAGGGACAGCTCGTGAAGCTTTCTTT.

In this sample, this clonotype turned up a few times. The chain employs TRBV24-1 and TRBJ2-1; 12 bases line up with TRBD2. V was pared by 3 bases and J by 13 bases, with 18 bases of the junction left unmatched. This CDR3 is 18 amino acids long. From germline, CDR1 is KGHDR and CDR2 SFDVKD. The CDR3 is CATSDPLAGGEFAVQQFF. The CDR3 DNA follows: TGTGCCACCAGTGATCCCCTAGCGGGAGGGGAATTTGCAGTCCAACAGTTCTTC.

In its sample, this clonotype was seen a few times. This chain connects TRBV4-1 to TRBJ1-1, with D hard to call. Germline V gene sequence: CDR1 MGHRA, CDR2 YSYEKL. V lost 3 bases, J lost 2 bases, and 4 bases lay in between. The CDR3 loop spans 12 amino acids. CDR3 loop: CASSHGNTEAFF. The CDR3 DNA is TGCGCCAGCAGCCATGGTAACACTGAAGCTTTCTTT.

The rearrangement links TRBV2 to TRBJ2-2; 9 nucleotides agree with TRBD1. Germline V gene lookup returns CDR1 SNHLY and CDR2 FYNNEI. V trimming: 8 bases; J trimming: 7 bases; junction bases outside the gene matches: 8. The CDR3 is 14 residues long. The CDR3 reads CASRRQGVDGELFF. The CDR3 nucleotides read TGTGCCAGCCGGAGACAGGGGGTAGACGGGGAGCTGTTTTTT.

The genes are TRBV6-5 and TRBJ1-3; tentatively, D is TRBD1 (5 bases). CDR3 length equals 13 residues. V shed 5 bases and J shed 10 bases, with 15 bases lying between them. The germline V gene has CDR1 MNHEY and CDR2 SVGAGI. CDR3 DNA: TGTGCCAGCAGTCCCAACCAGGGTTTTACCATATATTTT. Protein sequence: CASSPNQGFTIYF.

This clonotype was detected a few times. V is TRBV6-5 and J is TRBJ2-3; 7 nucleotides line up with TRBD2. The V and J ends lost 5 bases and 5 bases, in that order; junction bases with no gene match: 10. Germline CDR1 reads MNHEY; CDR2 reads SVGAGI. The CDR3 has 15 amino acids. The CDR3 sequence is CASSLSAGAGDTQYF. CDR3 in DNA: TGTGCCAGCAGTCTGTCTGCGGGAGCGGGAGATACGCAGTATTTT.

CDR3 sequence (DNA): TGTGCCAGCAGTTTAAGACTAGCGGGAGTTTTGGGGAGCACCGGGGAGCTGTTTTTT. As protein: CASSLRLAGVLGSTGELFF. The chain combines TRBV6-6 with TRBJ2-2; 12 nucleotides match TRBD2. Per germline, CDR1 MNHNY and CDR2 SVGAGI (reference sequence). After removal of 4 bases from V and 4 bases from J, the junction contained 13 bases not matched to a gene. The CDR3 has 19 amino acids.

A few counts support this clonotype. V gene TRBV19 combines with J gene TRBJ1-2, with a tentative D call TRBD1 (6 bases). Germline V gene data show CDR1 as LNHDA and CDR2 as SQIVND (reference sequence). The V and J ends lost 3 bases and 3 bases respectively, with 14 bases between them. The CDR3 sequence is 15 residues long. Here the CDR3 reads CASSIFWTEDYGYTF. CDR3 sequence (DNA): TGTGCCAGTAGTATCTTCTGGACAGAGGACTATGGCTACACCTTC. The variable domain in full, with the rest retrieved from reference TRBV19 and TRBJ1-2, is DGGITQSPKYLFRKEGQNVTLSCEQNLNHDAMYWYRQDPGQGLRLIYYSQIVNDFQKGDIAEGYSVSREKKESFPLTVTSAQKNPTAFYLCASSIFWTEDYGYTFGSGTRLTVV.

The chain couples TRBV7-2 to TRBJ2-5; weak D call: TRBD1 (5 bases). V dropped 4 bases and J dropped 5 bases, with 14 bases sitting between them. This CDR3 has 14 residues. Germline V gene sequence: CDR1 SGHTA, CDR2 FQGNSA. In nucleotides, the CDR3 is TGTGCCAGCAGCTCGCAGGGATGGCGGGAGACCCAGTACTTC. It yields the protein CASSSQGWRETQYF.

This chain links TRBV12-3 or TRBV12-4 with TRBJ2-4; no firm D call. This CDR3 has 15 amino acids. V was pared by 5 bases and J by 0 bases, with 11 bases between. The CDR3 is CASSQRRAAKNIQYF. CDR3 nucleotides: TGTGCCAGCAGTCAGAGACGGGCAGCCAAAAACATTCAGTACTTC.

The chain couples TRBV4-1 to TRBJ1-5; 9 nucleotides align to TRBD1. The CDR3 runs 16 residues. Germline V gene lookup returns CDR1 MGHRA and CDR2 YSYEKL. With V trimmed by 5 bases and J by 4 bases, 9 bases remained unmatched. Here the CDR3 DNA reads TGCGCCAGCAGCGAAGGACAGGGGAGGACAAATCAGCCCCAGCATTTT. Amino acids: CASSEGQGRTNQPQHF.

The CDR3 sequence: CASRAQGRMNSPLHF. Written as DNA, the CDR3 is TGTGCCAGCAGGGCCCAGGGCAGGATGAATTCACCCCTCCACTTT. The chain uses TRBV11-1 and TRBJ1-6; D perhaps matches TRBD1 (5 bases). Trimming took off 6 bases at V and 7 bases at J, with 16 bases between the two ends. Looked up from germline, CDR1 is SGHAT and CDR2 is FQDESV (reference sequence). The CDR3 is made up of 15 amino acids. Based on the CDR3 plus reference TRBV11-1 and TRBJ1-6, the full variable domain is EAEVAQSPRYKITEKSQAVAFWCDPISGHATLYWYRQILGQGPELLVQFQDESVVDDSQLPKDRFSAERLKGVDSTLKIQPAELGDSAMYLCASRAQGRMNSPLHFGNGTRLTVT.

This clonotype has just a few counts. For the CDR3, the DNA is TGCAGTGCTAGAGGACAGGCCTACGAGCAGTACTTC. Protein: CSARGQAYEQYF. The rearrangement uses TRBV20-1 and TRBJ2-7; perhaps TRBD1 as D (6 bases). V was pared by 1 base and J by 2 bases, with 6 bases between. Germline loops: CDR1 DFQATT, CDR2 SNEGSKA (reference sequence). The length of the CDR3 is 12 residues.

This clonotype appeared a few times. This chain uses TRBV4-2 with TRBJ1-2; D gene uncertain. There are 16 residues in the CDR3. Germline V gene lookup returns CDR1 LGHNA and CDR2 YNFKEQ. Trimming cost V 0 bases and J 1 base, with 12 bases left between them. DNA of the CDR3: TGTGCCAGCAGCCAAGAGTCGGCACGGATTAACTATGGCTACACCTTC. Protein sequence: CASSQESARINYGYTF.

The table lists this clonotype with many counts. The J gene is TRBJ1-2, the V gene TRBV20-1; 7 bases match TRBD1. V lost 5 bases and J lost 0; bases outside the gene matches: 3. The CDR3 contains 13 residues. In germline, CDR1 is DFQATT, CDR2 SNEGSKA (reference sequence). CDR3 region: CSARDRSNYGYTF. Here the CDR3 DNA reads TGCAGTGCTCGGGACAGATCTAACTATGGCTACACCTTC.

This clonotype came up a few times. The chain couples TRBV14 to TRBJ2-1, with a possible D match to TRBD2 (6 bases). This CDR3 is 16 amino acids long. V was clipped by 4 bases and J by 9 bases, with 22 bases between them. CDR1 is SGHDN and CDR2 is FVKESK in the germline V gene. The CDR3 reads CASSPMAAGPRAEQFF. The CDR3 coding sequence is TGTGCCAGCAGCCCGATGGCGGCGGGGCCGCGGGCTGAGCAGTTCTTC.

This sequence joins TRBV6-2 or TRBV6-3 and TRBJ2-7, with 9 bases matching TRBD2. Germline values: CDR1 MNHEY, CDR2 SVGEGT. Trimming took 10 bases from V and 7 from J; bases not matched to a gene: 8. The CDR3 has 12 residues. CDR3 protein: CATDSGGIEQYF. The DNA of the CDR3 is TGTGCCACCGACAGCGGGGGGATAGAGCAGTACTTC.

This clonotype occurred a few times. This chain links TRBV4-3 with TRBJ1-2; 7 nucleotides line up with TRBD1. V shed 0 bases, J shed 8 bases, and the junction held 6 bases outside the gene matches. The germline V gene has CDR1 LGHNA and CDR2 YSLEER. This CDR3 has 14 amino acids. Written as DNA, the CDR3 is TGCGCCAGCAGCCAAGATGTTAGGGGGCTAGGCTACACCTTC. Its protein product is CASSQDVRGLGYTF.

There are a few counts of this clonotype. J is TRBJ2-1 and V is TRBV15; D is unresolved. CDR3 length: 13 residues. V gave up 4 bases and J gave up 5 bases, with 9 bases separating them. Germline V lookup: CDR1 LNHNV, CDR2 YYDKDF (reference sequence). The DNA for the CDR3 is TGTGCCACCAGCAAGCAGATCGACAATGAGCAGTTCTTC. This encodes CATSKQIDNEQFF.

This clonotype was counted a few times. The CDR3 sequence: CASSILAGVPSYNEQFF. In nucleotides, the CDR3 is TGTGCCAGCAGCATACTAGCGGGAGTCCCCTCCTACAATGAGCAGTTCTTC. The chain carries TRBV6-5 and TRBJ2-1; 11 bases line up with TRBD2. The V and J ends lost 6 bases and 0 bases, in that order; junction bases with no gene match: 7. The CDR3 spans 17 residues. Germline lookup yields CDR1 MNHEY and CDR2 SVGAGI.

The chain's CDR3 is CASSVVPTDTQYF. The CDR3 DNA follows: TGTGCCAGCAGCGTAGTCCCCACAGATACGCAGTATTTT. The chain recombines TRBV9 with TRBJ2-3, with no clear D. This CDR3 region has 13 residues. Germline CDR1 is SGDLS and CDR2 is YYNGEE. V lost 0 bases to trimming and J lost 2 bases, with 4 bases between them.

This clonotype was counted between two and nine times. The chain links TRBV7-6 to TRBJ2-7; 7 bases are a match to TRBD2. The germline CDR1 and CDR2 sequences are SGHVS and FNYEAQ. The CDR3 is 17 residues long. V dropped 2 bases and J dropped 1; count of bases not matched to a gene: 11. CDR3 DNA sequence: TGTGCCAGCAGCTTACAAGCGGGACCTGCCGATTCCTACGAGCAGTACTTC. Residues: CASSLQAGPADSYEQYF.

The chain joins TRBV7-9 to TRBJ1-6; D is uncertain. The CDR3 consists of 12 residues. Germline CDR1 SEHNR, CDR2 FQNEAQ (reference sequence). The V gene lost 7 bases and the J gene lost 9 bases, with 10 bases spanning the gap. CDR3 in DNA: TGTGCCAGCATGATTGAGGGTTCACCCCTCCACTTT. The encoded protein is CASMIEGSPLHF.

The chain employs TRBV29-1 and TRBJ2-3; 9 bases align to TRBD2. Losses at the gene ends were 7 bases for V and 2 bases for J; bases not matched to a gene: 16. Germline CDR1 SQVTM, CDR2 ANQGSEA. The CDR3 is 17 residues long. The CDR3 coding sequence is TGCAGCGCCCGCGGGGGGGTAGCGGGGGAGAACACAGATACGCAGTATTTT. It translates to CSARGGVAGENTDTQYF.

V gene TRBV7-2 combines with J gene TRBJ2-1; 14 bases are a match to TRBD2. The V gene's germline CDR1 is SGHTA and CDR2 FQGNSA. Trimming removed 5 bases from V and 9 bases from J; junction bases left unmatched: 3. This CDR3 region has 14 residues. In nucleotides, the CDR3 is TGTGCCAGCAGCCGCGGACTAGCGGGAGGTGAGCAGTTCTTC. Translation: CASSRGLAGGEQFF.

The chain uses TRBV20-1 and TRBJ2-7; 7 positions agree with TRBD2. With 3 bases clipped from V and 2 bases from J, the junction kept 10 bases outside the gene matches. Looked up from germline, CDR1 is DFQATT and CDR2 is SNEGSKA (reference sequence). The CDR3 length is 15 residues. The CDR3 nucleotides are TGCAGTGCTAGGGGCCCGGGCGGGAGTCCCTACGAGCAGTACTTC. It encodes CSARGPGGSPYEQYF.